This T cell receptor (beta chain) came from a study of blood T cells in healthy people across ages. In this sample, this clonotype turned up a few times. The second PCR ran roughly 6 to 11 cycles with a sample-barcoded 5' primer and J-beta primers. TCRdb independently ran MiXCR on the 5' RACE reads; one entry per CDR3 protein. The sample records about 930,000 distinct CDR3 sequences, under 35% being singletons. V lost 4 bases to trimming and J lost 9 bases, with 14 bases between them. The length of the CDR3 is 14 residues. From germline, CDR1 is SGHRS and CDR2 YFSETQ. In addition, the sample was reused for a study of T cells of mothers and their children.

The sequence came from a woman in her thirties or forties in good health. Sequencing used blood. V gene TRBV5-1 combines with J gene TRBJ1-6; TRBD1 might be the D (5 bases). CDR3 amino acids: CASSQGRGGSPLHF. The DNA of the CDR3 is TGCGCCAGCAGCCAGGGTCGCGGTGGTTCACCCCTCCACTTT.